Listed here are 23 T cell receptor beta chains from one sample, sequenced in a study of cytomegalovirus exposure and HLA in healthy donors. PCR amplification relied on 60 Vbeta primers (plus 13 Jbeta primers). The repertoire was sequenced with immunoSEQ multiplex PCR; TCRdb's copy has only in-frame clones and lacks some. The table includes under 90,000 clones, 75% to 85% detected once. The source material was PBMCs. The receptors were gathered from a man in his fifties or sixties in good health and CMV-seropositive.

V is TRBV2 and J is TRBJ2-6, with D maybe TRBD1 (5 bases). This CDR3 has 16 amino acids. V gave up 4 bases and J gave up 4 bases, with 14 bases separating them. Germline loops: CDR1 SNHLY, CDR2 FYNNEI. The DNA for the CDR3 is TGTGCCAGCAGTGGGGGCAGGGTGGTCGGGGCCAACGTCCTGACTTTC. It translates to CASSGGRVVGANVLTF.

V gene TRBV28 combines with J gene TRBJ2-2; unclear D gene. The ends were cut back, 3 bases at V and 1 base at J, with 9 bases in the middle. Germline CDR1 MDHEN, CDR2 SYDVKM. This CDR3 region has 15 residues. The CDR3 protein is CASSLVTMNTGELFF. Written as DNA, the CDR3 is TGTGCCAGCAGTTTGGTGACAATGAACACCGGGGAGCTGTTTTTT.

The V call is TRBV7-9, the J call TRBJ2-2, with D unclear. Germline CDR1 SEHNR, CDR2 FQNEAQ (reference sequence). This CDR3 region has 19 residues. V was trimmed by 3 bases and J by 3 bases, leaving 23 bases between them. CDR3 amino acids: CASSFPPEVLIRHTGELFF. The CDR3 DNA follows: TGTGCCAGCAGCTTCCCGCCCGAGGTATTAATTAGGCACACCGGGGAGCTGTTTTTT.

Only one count was recorded for this clone. The chain is built from TRBV2 and TRBJ1-1; D possibly corresponds to TRBD1 (6 bases). The length of the CDR3 is 15 residues. The ends were cut back, 8 bases at V and 1 base at J, with 17 bases in the middle. Germline V CDR1 and CDR2: SNHLY, FYNNEI. CDR3 coding DNA: TGTGCCAGCGGTAACAGGGCGGCCAGGAACACTGAAGCTTTCTTT. Translated: CASGNRAARNTEAFF.

The rearrangement links TRBV14 to TRBJ2-2; D may be TRBD1 (5 bases). Trimming stripped 4 bases from V and 1 base from J, with 10 bases between. The CDR3 loop spans 15 amino acids. Germline CDR1 SGHDN, CDR2 FVKESK. The CDR3 reads CASSLDRLNTGELFF. As DNA, the CDR3 is TGTGCCAGCAGCCTTGACAGACTGAACACCGGGGAGCTGTTTTTT.

The chain uses TRBV11-2 and TRBJ1-1; 9 positions agree with TRBD1. Trimming removed 5 bases from V and 7 bases from J; junction bases left unmatched: 11. Germline loops: CDR1 SGHAT, CDR2 FQNNGV. The CDR3 length is 15 residues. CDR3 sequence: CASSHHRGPELEAFF. DNA of the CDR3: TGTGCCAGCAGCCACCACAGGGGGCCAGAACTTGAAGCTTTCTTT.

In regard to this clone: One junction end disagrees with the germline gene, perhaps due to a read error. This chain uses TRBV11-3 with TRBJ2-3, with D tentatively TRBD2 (5 bases). This CDR3 comprises 13 residues. Germline V lookup: CDR1 SGHNT, CDR2 YENEEA. This CDR3 reads CATQGLPGDMQYF. In DNA, the CDR3 is TGTGCCACCCAAGGACTTCCGGGCGATATGCAGTATTTT.

This clone has only a few counts. The chain recombines TRBV27 with TRBJ2-7; possibly TRBD2 for D (6 bases). CDR3 length: 13 amino acids. V was trimmed by 7 bases and J by 4 bases, leaving 14 bases between them. Per germline, CDR1 MNHEY and CDR2 SMNVEV (reference sequence). CDR3 sequence (DNA): TGTGCCAGCAAACCGGGGGATAGGTACGAGCAGTACTTC. Encoded protein: CASKPGDRYEQYF.

The chain couples TRBV13 to TRBJ2-5; 9 bases line up with TRBD2. J was trimmed by 1 base and V by 1 base; bases with no gene match: 1. CDR1 is PRHDT and CDR2 is FYEKMQ in the germline V gene (reference sequence). This CDR3 is 15 amino acids long. The CDR3: CASSLVTSGQETQYF. The CDR3 bases are TGTGCCAGCAGCTTAGTGACTAGCGGCCAAGAGACCCAGTACTTC.

This chain connects TRBV29-1 to TRBJ2-3; 9 bases are a match to TRBD2. CDR1 SQVTM and CDR2 ANQGSEA come from the germline V gene. The CDR3 extends over 15 amino acids. Trimming removed 6 bases from V and 0 bases from J; junction bases left unmatched: 7. Written as DNA, the CDR3 is TGCAGCGTAAGGTCTAGCGGGATAAGCACAGATACGCAGTATTTT. Translated: CSVRSSGISTDTQYF.

The CDR3 nucleotides are TGTGCCAGCCGAAAGGGACAGGGTGGCTATGGCTACACCTTC. This codes for CASRKGQGGYGYTF. The chain combines TRBV19 with TRBJ1-2, with TRBD1 identical over 9 bases. Germline loops: CDR1 LNHDA, CDR2 SQIVND (reference sequence). CDR3 length: 14 amino acids. Trimming cost V 9 bases and J 4 bases; bases outside gene matches: 9.

The rearrangement links TRBV4-1 to TRBJ2-5; 9 bases line up with TRBD1. V was pared by 2 bases and J by 0 bases, with 10 bases of the junction left unmatched. Germline lookup yields CDR1 MGHRA and CDR2 YSYEKL. CDR3 length: 18 residues. CDR3 nucleotide sequence: TGCGCCAGCAGCCAACTGGACAGGGGAGAGGGGTACCAAGAGACCCAGTACTTC. Translation: CASSQLDRGEGYQETQYF.

The rearrangement uses TRBV5-6 and TRBJ1-2, with TRBD1 as a possible D gene (5 bases). Per germline, CDR1 SGHDT and CDR2 YYEEEE. The V end was cut by 4 bases, the J end by 2 bases, with 15 bases between. The CDR3 runs to 15 residues. The CDR3 here is CASSTGTTQNYGYTF. In DNA, the CDR3 is TGTGCCAGCAGCACAGGTACAACCCAGAACTATGGCTACACCTTC.

The chain combines TRBV10-3 with TRBJ2-5; weak D call: TRBD2 (6 bases). Looked up from germline, CDR1 is ENHRY and CDR2 is SYGVKD. The CDR3 length is 17 residues. The V end lost 0 bases, the J end lost 4 bases, and 18 bases lay between the germline ends. This chain's CDR3 is CAISESNRDPRGETQYF. CDR3 coding DNA: TGTGCCATCAGTGAGTCAAACCGGGACCCGCGGGGAGAGACCCAGTACTTC.

This sequence joins TRBV11-3 and TRBJ2-1; 9 bases align to TRBD2. The V and J ends lost 1 base and 2 bases, in that order; junction bases with no gene match: 0. Per the germline V gene, CDR1 is SGHNT and CDR2 is YENEEA. There are 15 residues in the CDR3. CDR3 in DNA: TGTGCCAGCAGCTTAGGGACTAGCGCCTACAATGAGCAGTTCTTC. Amino acids: CASSLGTSAYNEQFF.

The chain combines TRBV7-3 with TRBJ2-1; maybe TRBD2 (6 bases). The germline V gene has CDR1 SGHTA and CDR2 FQGTGA. V was pared by 1 base and J by 11 bases, with 12 bases between. The length of the CDR3 is 13 residues. CDR3 protein: CASSLILREKQFF. The CDR3 coding sequence is TGTGCCAGCAGCTTAATTCTACGGGAGAAGCAGTTCTTC. Full variable domain (remainder filled in from reference TRBV7-3 and TRBJ2-1): GAGVSQTPSNKVTEKGKYVELRCDPISGHTALYWYRQSLGQGPEFLIYFQGTGAADDSGLPNDRFFAVRPEGSVSTLKIQRTERGDSAVYLCASSLILREKQFFGPGTRLTVL.

The sample holds one count of this clone. V gene TRBV15 combines with J gene TRBJ1-5; D is possibly TRBD1 (6 bases). V lost 3 bases, J lost 4 bases, and 10 bases lay in between. CDR1 LNHNV and CDR2 YYDKDF come from the germline V gene (reference sequence). The CDR3 has 14 amino acids. The CDR3 DNA reads as TGTGCCACCAGCAGTGTCACAGGGAATCAGCCCCAGCATTTT. Translated: CATSSVTGNQPQHF.

This sequence joins TRBV19 and TRBJ2-7; 7 bases match TRBD2. The CDR3 spans 13 residues. J gave up 7 bases and V 3 bases, and 6 bases lay outside the gene matches. Germline V gene data show CDR1 as LNHDA and CDR2 as SQIVND (reference sequence). CDR3 nucleotide sequence: TGTGCCAGTAGTATTTCGGGAGGAGGGGAGCAGTACTTC. Residues: CASSISGGGEQYF.

V is TRBV19 and J is TRBJ2-6; the match to TRBD1 covers 7 bases. J was trimmed by 4 bases and V by 10 bases; bases with no gene match: 7. The CDR3 loop spans 14 amino acids. Germline assignment: CDR1 LNHDA and CDR2 SQIVND (reference sequence). CDR3 protein: CATDDRAGANVLTF. CDR3 DNA: TGTGCCACTGACGACAGGGCCGGGGCCAACGTCCTGACTTTC.

This chain links TRBV6-5 with TRBJ2-1; D is possibly TRBD1 (5 bases). Trimming pared 0 bases from V and 7 bases from J, leaving 13 bases between. Germline values: CDR1 MNHEY, CDR2 SVGAGI. The CDR3 spans 15 residues. The CDR3 loop is CASSYSMGLPNEQFF. CDR3 nucleotide sequence: TGTGCCAGCAGTTACTCGATGGGGCTTCCTAATGAGCAGTTCTTC.

In its sample, this clone was seen a few times. The chain uses TRBV9 and TRBJ2-5; 15 bases agree with TRBD2. Trimming cost V 8 bases and J 1 base; bases outside gene matches: 6. CDR3 length: 16 amino acids. Germline CDR1 is SGDLS and CDR2 is YYNGEE. CDR3 sequence: CASSRTSGRAQETQYF. The CDR3 DNA reads TGTGCCAGTTCCAGGACTAGCGGGAGGGCCCAAGAGACCCAGTACTTC. Combining the CDR3 with reference TRBV9 and TRBJ2-5 gives the whole variable domain DSGVTQTPKHLITATGQRVTLRCSPRSGDLSVYWYQQSLDQGLQFLIQYYNGEERAKGNILERFSAQQFPDLHSELNLSSLELGDSALYFCASSRTSGRAQETQYFGPGTRLLVL.

This chain connects TRBV19 to TRBJ1-2, with D possibly matching TRBD1 (5 bases). The germline V and J ends were trimmed by 3 bases and 8 bases, with 25 bases remaining between them. Germline CDR1 LNHDA, CDR2 SQIVND (reference sequence). The CDR3 loop spans 17 amino acids. The CDR3 reads CASSIAFETESGGGYTF. The CDR3 DNA follows: TGTGCCAGTAGTATTGCCTTCGAAACCGAGTCCGGGGGAGGCTACACCTTC.

The chain couples TRBV11-3 to TRBJ2-5; D is possibly TRBD2 (5 bases). V was trimmed by 5 bases and J by 3 bases, leaving 10 bases between them. CDR1 and CDR2 from the germline V gene are SGHNT and YENEEA. This CDR3 spans 13 amino acids. The CDR3 sequence: CASSPGSKETQYF. The DNA for the CDR3 is TGTGCCAGCAGCCCGGGATCCAAAGAGACCCAGTACTTC.